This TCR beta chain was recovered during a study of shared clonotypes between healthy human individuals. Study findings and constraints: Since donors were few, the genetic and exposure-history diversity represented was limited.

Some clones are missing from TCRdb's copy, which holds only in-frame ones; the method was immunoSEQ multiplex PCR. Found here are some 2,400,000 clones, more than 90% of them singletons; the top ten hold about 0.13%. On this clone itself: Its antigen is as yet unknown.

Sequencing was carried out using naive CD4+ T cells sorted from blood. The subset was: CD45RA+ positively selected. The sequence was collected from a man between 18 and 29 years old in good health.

The chain's CDR3 is CASSQKDRSLYGYTF. CDR3 nucleotides: TGTGCCAGCAGCCAGAAGGACAGGTCCCTCTATGGCTACACCTTC. The chain recombines TRBV14 with TRBJ1-2; 7 bases align to TRBD1. V dropped 3 bases and J dropped 4; count of bases not matched to a gene: 8. Per the germline V gene, CDR1 is SGHDN and CDR2 is FVKESK. The CDR3 runs 15 residues.